This TCR beta chain was recovered during a study of early T cells in non-severe SARS-CoV-2 infection. One entry per CDR3 protein, called by TCRdb with MiXCR from the 5' RACE reads. The sample shows about 88,000 distinct CDR3 sequences, more than 13% of them seen only once. The V gene's germline CDR1 is DFQATT and CDR2 SNEGSKA (reference sequence). This CDR3 comprises 12 residues. V shed 0 bases and J shed 6 bases, with 6 bases lying between them. This TCR was recovered from an adult who was a healthcare worker with PCR-confirmed SARS-CoV-2 infection or an uninfected control (not recorded which). What was sequenced was whole blood. The chain has TRBV20-1 and TRBJ2-1; no clear D. The CDR3 region is CSARDPLNEQFF. The CDR3 DNA reads as TGCAGTGCTAGAGACCCCCTCAATGAGCAGTTCTTC.